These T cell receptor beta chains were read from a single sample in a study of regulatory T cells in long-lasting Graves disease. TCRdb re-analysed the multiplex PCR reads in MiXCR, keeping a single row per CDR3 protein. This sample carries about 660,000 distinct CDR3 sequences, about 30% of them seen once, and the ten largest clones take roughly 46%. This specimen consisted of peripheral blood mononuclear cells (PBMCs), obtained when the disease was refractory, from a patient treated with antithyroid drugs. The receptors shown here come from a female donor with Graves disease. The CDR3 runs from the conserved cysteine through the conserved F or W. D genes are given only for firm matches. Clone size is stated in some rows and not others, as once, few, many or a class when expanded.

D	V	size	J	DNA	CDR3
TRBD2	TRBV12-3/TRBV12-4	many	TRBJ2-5	TGTGCCAGCAGCTTTGCGGGAGTGGAGACCCAGTACTTC	CASSFAGVETQYF
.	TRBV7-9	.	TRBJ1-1	TGTGCCAGCAGCCCACAACCCGGCGGCACTGAAGCTTTCTTT	CASSPQPGGTEAFF
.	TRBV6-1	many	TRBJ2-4	TGTGCCAGCACAGACGGCTTCCTCAAAAACATTCAGTACTTC	CASTDGFLKNIQYF
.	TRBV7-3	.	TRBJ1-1	TGTGCCAGCAGCTTAGGAGTACAGAGTGAAGCTTTCTTT	CASSLGVQSEAFF
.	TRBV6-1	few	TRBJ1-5	TGTGCCAGCACCCATGTAGGCCAGCCCCAGCATTTT	CASTHVGQPQHF
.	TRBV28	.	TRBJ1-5	TGTGCCAGCAGTTTATCCGGGACATTATTCCCACAGCCCCAGCATTTT	CASSLSGTLFPQPQHF
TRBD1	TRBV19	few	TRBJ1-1	TGTGCCAGTGGGGACAGGGATTATACTGAAGCTTTCTTT	CASGDRDYTEAFF
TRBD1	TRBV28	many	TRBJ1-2	TGTGCCAGCAGACGCGGGACAGGGGCTGGCTACACCTTC	CASRRGTGAGYTF
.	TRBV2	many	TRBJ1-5	TGTGCCAGCTGTAGGGAGCAAAATCAGCCCCAGCATTTT	CASCREQNQPQHF
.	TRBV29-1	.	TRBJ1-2	TGCAGCGTTTTGGCTGATCGCGACTATGGCTACACCTTC	CSVLADRDYGYTF
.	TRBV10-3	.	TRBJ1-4	TGTGCCATCCTCCATGGGTTCTCAACTAATGAAAAACTGTTTTTT	CAILHGFSTNEKLFF